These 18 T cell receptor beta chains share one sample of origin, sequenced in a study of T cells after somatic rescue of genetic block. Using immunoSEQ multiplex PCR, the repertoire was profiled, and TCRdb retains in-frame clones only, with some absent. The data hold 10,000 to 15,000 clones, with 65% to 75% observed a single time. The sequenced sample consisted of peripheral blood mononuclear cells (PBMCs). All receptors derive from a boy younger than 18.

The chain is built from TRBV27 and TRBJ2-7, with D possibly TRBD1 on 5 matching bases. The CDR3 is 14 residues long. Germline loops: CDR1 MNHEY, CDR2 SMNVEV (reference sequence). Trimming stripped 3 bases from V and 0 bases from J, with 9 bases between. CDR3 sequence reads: CASSFGHYSYEQYF. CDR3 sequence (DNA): TGTGCCAGCAGTTTTGGACACTACTCCTACGAGCAGTACTTC.

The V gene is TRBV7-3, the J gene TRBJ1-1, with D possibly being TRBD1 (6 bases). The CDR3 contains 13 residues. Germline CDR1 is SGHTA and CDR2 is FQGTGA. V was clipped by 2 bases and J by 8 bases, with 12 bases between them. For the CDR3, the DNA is TGTGCCAGCAGCTTAGTCGCGGGGGCGGAAGCTTTCTTT. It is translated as CASSLVAGAEAFF.

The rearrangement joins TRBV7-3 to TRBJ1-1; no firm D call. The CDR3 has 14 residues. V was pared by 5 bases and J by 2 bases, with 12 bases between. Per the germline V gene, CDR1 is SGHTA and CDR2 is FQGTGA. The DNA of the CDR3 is TGTGCCAGCAGCCCGTCTGGGGAAAACACTGAAGCTTTCTTT. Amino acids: CASSPSGENTEAFF.

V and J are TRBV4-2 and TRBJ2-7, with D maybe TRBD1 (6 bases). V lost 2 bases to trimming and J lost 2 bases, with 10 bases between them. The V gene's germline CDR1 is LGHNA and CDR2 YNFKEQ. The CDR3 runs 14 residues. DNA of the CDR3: TGTGCCAGCAGCCAAACCCGGACAGCCTACGAGCAGTACTTC. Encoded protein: CASSQTRTAYEQYF.

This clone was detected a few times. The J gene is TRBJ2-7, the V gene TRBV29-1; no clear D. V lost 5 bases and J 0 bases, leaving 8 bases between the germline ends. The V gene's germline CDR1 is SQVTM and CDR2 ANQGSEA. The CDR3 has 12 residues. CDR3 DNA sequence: TGCAGCGTTAAACGAGGCTCCTACGAGCAGTACTTC. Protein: CSVKRGSYEQYF.

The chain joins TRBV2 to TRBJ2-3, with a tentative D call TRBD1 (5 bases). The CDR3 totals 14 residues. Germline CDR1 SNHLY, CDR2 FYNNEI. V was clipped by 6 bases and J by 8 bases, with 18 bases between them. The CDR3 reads CASRAQGSPGTQYF. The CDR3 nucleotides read TGTGCCAGCAGAGCTCAGGGTTCCCCCGGTACGCAGTATTTT.

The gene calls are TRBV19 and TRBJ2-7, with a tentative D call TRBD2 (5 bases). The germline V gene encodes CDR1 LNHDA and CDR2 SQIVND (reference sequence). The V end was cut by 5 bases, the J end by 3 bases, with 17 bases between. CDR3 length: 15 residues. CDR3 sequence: CASSLTPVTIYEQYF. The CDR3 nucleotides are TGTGCCAGTAGTTTGACACCTGTGACTATCTACGAGCAGTACTTC.

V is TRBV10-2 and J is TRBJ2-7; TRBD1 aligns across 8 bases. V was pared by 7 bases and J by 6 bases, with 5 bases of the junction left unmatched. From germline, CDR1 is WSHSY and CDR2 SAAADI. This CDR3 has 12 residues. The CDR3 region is CASTHRGFEQYF. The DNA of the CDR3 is TGCGCCAGCACTCACAGGGGGTTCGAGCAGTACTTC.

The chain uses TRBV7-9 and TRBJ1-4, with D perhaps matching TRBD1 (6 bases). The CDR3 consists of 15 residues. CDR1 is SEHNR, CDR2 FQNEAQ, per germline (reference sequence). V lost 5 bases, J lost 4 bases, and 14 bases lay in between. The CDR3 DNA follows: TGTGCCAGCAGCCCAAGGGACACCGTTAATGAAAAACTGTTTTTT. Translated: CASSPRDTVNEKLFF. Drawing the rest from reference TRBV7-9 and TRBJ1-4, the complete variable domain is DTGVSQNPRHKITKRGQNVTFRCDPISEHNRLYWYRQTLGQGPEFLTYFQNEAQLEKSRLLSDRFSAERPKGSFSTLEIQRTEQGDSAMYLCASSPRDTVNEKLFFGSGTQLSVL.

The CDR3 sequence is CASSLFQESMRQYF. CDR3 DNA sequence: TGCGCCAGCAGCTTGTTCCAGGAGTCCATGCGGCAGTACTTC. The chain uses TRBV5-1 and TRBJ2-7; D is ambiguous. The CDR3 length is 14 residues. Per the germline V gene, CDR1 is SGHRS and CDR2 is YFSETQ. The V gene lost 1 base and the J gene lost 9 bases, with 17 bases spanning the gap.

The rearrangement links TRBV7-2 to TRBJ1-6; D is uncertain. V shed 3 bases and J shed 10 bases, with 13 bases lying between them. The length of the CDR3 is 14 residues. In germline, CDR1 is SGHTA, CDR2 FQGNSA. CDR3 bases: TGTGCCAGCAGCTTTGGGGTAGTAGCATCACCCCTCCACTTT. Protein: CASSFGVVASPLHF.

In DNA, the CDR3 is TGTGCCAGTAGAACGCCGCCGATGAGTACTGAAGCTTTCTTT. This codes for CASRTPPMSTEAFF. This chain uses TRBV19 with TRBJ1-1; D remains unclear. The V gene's germline CDR1 is LNHDA and CDR2 SQIVND (reference sequence). Deletions cut 6 bases from V and 5 bases from J, with 16 bases between. The CDR3 contains 14 residues.

The CDR3, as DNA: TGCGCCAGCACCAGGGGGCGGGACACAGATACGCAGTATTTT. It is translated as CASTRGRDTDTQYF. The chain has TRBV5-1 and TRBJ2-3, with 8 bases fitting TRBD1. V shed 6 bases and J 2 bases; nucleotides not matched to a gene: 5. Germline V gives CDR1 SGHRS, CDR2 YFSETQ. CDR3 length: 14 residues.

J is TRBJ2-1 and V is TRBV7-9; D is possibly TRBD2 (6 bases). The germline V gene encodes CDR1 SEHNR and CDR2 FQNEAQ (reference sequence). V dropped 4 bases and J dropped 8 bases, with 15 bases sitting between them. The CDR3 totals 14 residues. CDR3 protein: CASSSAGLGDEQFF. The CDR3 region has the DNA TGTGCCAGCAGCTCGGCGGGACTCGGCGATGAGCAGTTCTTC.

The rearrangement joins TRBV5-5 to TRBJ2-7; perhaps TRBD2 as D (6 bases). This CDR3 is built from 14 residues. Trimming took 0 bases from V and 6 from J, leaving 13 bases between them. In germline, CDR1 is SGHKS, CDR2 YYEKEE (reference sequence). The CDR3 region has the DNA TGTGCCAGCAGCTTGGTGCAGGGACTGGTCGAGCAGTACTTC. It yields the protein CASSLVQGLVEQYF.

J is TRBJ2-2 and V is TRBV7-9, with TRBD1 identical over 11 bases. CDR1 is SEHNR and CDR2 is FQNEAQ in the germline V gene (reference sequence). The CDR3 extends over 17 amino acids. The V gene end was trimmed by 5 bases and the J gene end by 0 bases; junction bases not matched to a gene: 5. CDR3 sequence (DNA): TGTGCCAGCAGCCGGACAGGGGGCTTATCGAACACCGGGGAGCTGTTTTTT. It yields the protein CASSRTGGLSNTGELFF.

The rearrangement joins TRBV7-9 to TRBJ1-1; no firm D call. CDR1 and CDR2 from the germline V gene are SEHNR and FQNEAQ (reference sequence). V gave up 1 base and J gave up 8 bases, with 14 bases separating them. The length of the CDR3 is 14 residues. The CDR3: CASSLGASKEEAFF. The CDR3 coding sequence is TGTGCCAGCAGCTTAGGAGCTTCGAAAGAAGAAGCTTTCTTT.

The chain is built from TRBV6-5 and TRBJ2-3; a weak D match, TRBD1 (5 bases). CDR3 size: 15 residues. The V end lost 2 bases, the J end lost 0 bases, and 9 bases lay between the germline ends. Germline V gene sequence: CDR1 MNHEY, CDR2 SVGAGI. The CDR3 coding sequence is TGTGCCAGCAGTTACGGGGCTGAAAGCACAGATACGCAGTATTTT. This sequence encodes CASSYGAESTDTQYF.